The subject of this entry is one T cell receptor (beta chain). What it recognizes is unknown. Looked up from germline, CDR1 is MNHNS and CDR2 is SASEGT. This CDR3 has 15 amino acids. The junction had 6 bases not matched to a gene; V was cut back by 5 bases and J by 1 base. The PCR ran on 60 Vbeta and 13 Jbeta primers. The data were produced by immunoSEQ multiplex PCR, yet TCRdb's version contains in-frame clones alone and is incomplete. The profile shows about 110,000 clones, about 68% of them singletons. The data originate from a study of cytomegalovirus exposure and HLA in healthy donors. Turning to the study itself: The 100 million to 120 million unique TCR beta sequences, from 150 million to 200 million T cells, were found by an earlier analysis.

Study results and caveats: Researchers counted over 150 TCR beta chains as cytomegalovirus-associated.

This clonotype was sampled from a middle-aged woman in good health and CMV-seropositive. Sequencing was carried out using PBMCs. The V and J genes are TRBV6-1 and TRBJ2-3, with TRBD2 matching 7 bases. CDR3 nucleotide sequence: TGTGCCAGCAGTTTATCGAGCGGGGGCACAGATACGCAGTATTTT. As protein: CASSLSSGGTDTQYF.